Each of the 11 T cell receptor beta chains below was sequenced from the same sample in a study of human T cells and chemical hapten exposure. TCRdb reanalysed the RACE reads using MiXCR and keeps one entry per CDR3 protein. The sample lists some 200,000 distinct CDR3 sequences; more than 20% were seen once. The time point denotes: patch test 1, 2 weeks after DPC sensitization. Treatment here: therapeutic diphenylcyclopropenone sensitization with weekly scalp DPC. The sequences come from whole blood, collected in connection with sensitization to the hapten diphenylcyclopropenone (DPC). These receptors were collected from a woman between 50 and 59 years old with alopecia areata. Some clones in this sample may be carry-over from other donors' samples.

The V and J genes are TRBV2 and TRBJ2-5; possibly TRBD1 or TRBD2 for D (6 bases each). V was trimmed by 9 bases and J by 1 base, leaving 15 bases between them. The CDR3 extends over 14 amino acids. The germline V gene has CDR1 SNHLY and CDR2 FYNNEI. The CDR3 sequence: CASLAGTSQETQYF. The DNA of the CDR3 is TGTGCCAGTCTTGCGGGGACATCCCAAGAGACCCAGTACTTC.

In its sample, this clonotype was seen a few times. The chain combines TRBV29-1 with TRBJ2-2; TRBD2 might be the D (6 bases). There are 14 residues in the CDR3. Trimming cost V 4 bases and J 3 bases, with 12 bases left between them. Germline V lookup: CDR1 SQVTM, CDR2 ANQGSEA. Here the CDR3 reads CSVVGGGDTGELFF. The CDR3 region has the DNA TGCAGCGTTGTAGGTGGAGGGGACACCGGGGAGCTGTTTTTT.

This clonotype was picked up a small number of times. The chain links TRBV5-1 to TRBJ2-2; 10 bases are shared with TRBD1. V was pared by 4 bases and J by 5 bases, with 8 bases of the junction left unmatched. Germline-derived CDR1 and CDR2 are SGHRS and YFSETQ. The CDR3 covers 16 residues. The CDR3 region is CASSHDRGRVTGELFF. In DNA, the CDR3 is TGCGCCAGCAGCCATGACAGGGGGCGTGTGACCGGGGAGCTGTTTTTT.

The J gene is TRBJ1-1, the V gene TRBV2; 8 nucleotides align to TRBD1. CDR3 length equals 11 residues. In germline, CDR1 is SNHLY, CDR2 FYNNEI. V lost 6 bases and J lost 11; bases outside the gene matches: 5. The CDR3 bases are TGTGCCAGCAGACTGGACAGGGCCGCTTTCTTT. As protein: CASRLDRAAFF.

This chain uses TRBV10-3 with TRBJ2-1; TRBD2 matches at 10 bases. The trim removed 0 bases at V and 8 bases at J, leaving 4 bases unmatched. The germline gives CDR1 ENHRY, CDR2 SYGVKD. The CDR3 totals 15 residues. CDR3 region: CAISESWLAGDEQFF. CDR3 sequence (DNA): TGTGCCATCAGTGAGTCTTGGCTAGCGGGAGATGAGCAGTTCTTC.

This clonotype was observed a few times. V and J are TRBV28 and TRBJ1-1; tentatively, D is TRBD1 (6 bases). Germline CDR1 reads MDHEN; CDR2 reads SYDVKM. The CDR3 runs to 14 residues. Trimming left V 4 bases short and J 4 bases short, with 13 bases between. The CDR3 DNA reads TGTGCCAGCAGTTCCACAGGGTTGAGCACTGAAGCTTTCTTT. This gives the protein CASSSTGLSTEAFF.

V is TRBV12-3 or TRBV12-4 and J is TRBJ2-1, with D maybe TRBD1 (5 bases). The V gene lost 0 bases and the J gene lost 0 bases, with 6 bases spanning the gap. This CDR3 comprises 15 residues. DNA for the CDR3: TGTGCCAGCAGTTTAGCCGGACACTCCTACAATGAGCAGTTCTTC. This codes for CASSLAGHSYNEQFF.

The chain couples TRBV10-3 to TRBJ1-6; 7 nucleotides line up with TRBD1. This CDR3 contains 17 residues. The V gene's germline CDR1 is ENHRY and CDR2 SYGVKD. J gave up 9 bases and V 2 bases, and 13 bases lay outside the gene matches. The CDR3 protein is CAISERPGQNERSPLHF. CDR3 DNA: TGTGCCATCAGTGAGAGGCCGGGACAGAATGAACGTTCACCCCTCCACTTT.

CDR3 sequence reads: CASSLGTVKETQYF. The CDR3 coding sequence is TGTGCCAGCAGCTTAGGGACAGTCAAAGAGACCCAGTACTTC. This chain links TRBV7-9 with TRBJ2-5; maybe TRBD1 (6 bases). This CDR3 spans 14 amino acids. CDR1 and CDR2 (germline): SEHNR, FQNEAQ (reference sequence). V was shortened by 1 base and J by 3 bases, with 9 bases between the two germline ends. The whole variable domain, remainder taken from reference TRBV7-9 and TRBJ2-5, is DTGVSQNPRHKITKRGQNVTFRCDPISEHNRLYWYRQTLGQGPEFLTYFQNEAQLEKSRLLSDRFSAERPKGSFSTLEIQRTEQGDSAMYLCASSLGTVKETQYFGPGTRLLVL.

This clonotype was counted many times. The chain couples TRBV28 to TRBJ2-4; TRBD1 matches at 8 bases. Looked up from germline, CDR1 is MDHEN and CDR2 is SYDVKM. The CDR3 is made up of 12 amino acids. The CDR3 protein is CAASRGLNIQYF. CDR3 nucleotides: TGTGCGGCGTCCAGGGGGCTCAACATTCAGTACTTC.

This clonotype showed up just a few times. The CDR3 region has the DNA TGTGCCAGCAGCCGACAGGGGGCTTCCTACAATGAGCAGTTCTTC. Its protein is CASSRQGASYNEQFF. This sequence joins TRBV9 and TRBJ2-1; 10 bases fit TRBD1. This CDR3 has 15 residues. Per the germline V gene, CDR1 is SGDLS and CDR2 is YYNGEE. Trimming removed 4 bases from V and 1 base from J; junction bases left unmatched: 2.